The 20 T cell receptor beta chains below come from one sample, sequenced in a study of vaccination and CD4 T cells after COVID-19. Treatment in this sample: approximately 11-day PBMC culture with coronavirus spike peptide pools or control peptides (ViraFEST assay). No antigen has been identified for these receptors. The Oncomine TCR Beta short-read assay was what sequenced the DNA obtained from cultured CD4+ T cells. MiXCR was run by TCRdb on the PCR reads, yielding one entry per CDR3 protein. The sample records around 12,000 distinct CDR3 sequences, around three fifths being singletons. The specimen was CD4+ T cells from blood, cultured in vitro. The receptors come from a human donor who had recovered from COVID-19.

In its sample, this clonotype was seen a few times. This chain uses TRBV6-1 with TRBJ1-5; no firm D call. Germline V gene data show CDR1 as MNHNS and CDR2 as SASEGT. The CDR3 extends over 14 amino acids. V lost 8 bases and J 0 bases, leaving 11 bases between the germline ends. CDR3 sequence reads: CASAPTNSNQPQHF. CDR3 nucleotides: TGTGCCAGCGCCCCAACGAATAGCAATCAGCCCCAGCATTTT.

The chain uses TRBV29-1 and TRBJ1-2, with TRBD1 matching 11 bases. This CDR3 has 15 amino acids. The germline CDR1 and CDR2 sequences are SQVTM and ANQGSEA. V shed 6 bases, J shed 4 bases, and the junction held 10 bases outside the gene matches. The CDR3 spells CSVRDRGKFSYGYTF. In DNA, the CDR3 is TGCAGCGTCCGGGACAGGGGGAAGTTCTCCTATGGCTACACCTTC.

DNA for the CDR3: TGTGCCAGCAGCTTAGTGTCTAGCGCGAATGAGCAGTTCTTC. Translated: CASSLVSSANEQFF. The chain couples TRBV7-2 to TRBJ2-1, with D possibly matching TRBD2 (6 bases). Trimming stripped 1 base from V and 7 bases from J, with 11 bases between. Germline loops: CDR1 SGHTA, CDR2 FQGNSA. The CDR3 sequence is 14 residues long.

This clonotype was seen more than once but under ten times. The chain uses TRBV11-2 and TRBJ1-1, with D possibly TRBD1 on 6 matching bases. CDR3 length: 14 amino acids. Germline CDR1 is SGHAT and CDR2 is FQNNGV. The germline V and J ends were trimmed by 5 bases and 4 bases, with 14 bases remaining between them. As DNA, the CDR3 is TGTGCCAGCAGCACCCAGGGAGGGGGCACTGAAGCTTTCTTT. It is translated as CASSTQGGGTEAFF.

The chain employs TRBV6-1 and TRBJ2-2; 7 bases agree with TRBD1. The V gene end was trimmed by 10 bases and the J gene end by 4 bases; junction bases not matched to a gene: 9. This CDR3 contains 14 residues. CDR1 and CDR2 (germline): MNHNS, SASEGT. CDR3 coding DNA: TGTGCCACCCGACAGGGTTGGAGCACCGGGGAGCTGTTTTTT. Amino acid sequence: CATRQGWSTGELFF.

The rearrangement joins TRBV7-4 to TRBJ1-5; D perhaps matches TRBD1 (6 bases). Trimming stripped 5 bases from V and 0 bases from J, with 20 bases between. Germline V gene data show CDR1 as SGHVT and CDR2 as SQSDAQ. The CDR3 runs to 18 residues. Here the CDR3 reads CASSPQGHPTISNQPQHF. CDR3 sequence (DNA): TGTGCCAGCAGCCCCCAGGGACACCCAACCATTAGCAATCAGCCCCAGCATTTT.

This clonotype was observed a single time. The junction departs from germline at one end; a sequencing error may be responsible. This chain uses TRBV11-2 with TRBJ2-7; D is perhaps TRBD1 (6 bases). The CDR3 loop spans 12 amino acids. Germline V lookup: CDR1 SGHAT, CDR2 FQNNGV. This CDR3 is CASSYRPEDRHF. DNA of the CDR3: TGTGCCAGCAGCTACCGCCCCGAGGACAGACACTTC.

This clonotype was observed a few times. The rearrangement uses TRBV20-1 and TRBJ2-4; D remains ambiguous. Trimming took off 2 bases at V and 0 bases at J, with 17 bases between the two ends. There are 17 residues in the CDR3. Germline CDR1 DFQATT, CDR2 SNEGSKA (reference sequence). Here the CDR3 reads CSARRLSARLAKNIQYF. In nucleotides, the CDR3 is TGCAGTGCTAGACGACTCAGCGCAAGACTAGCCAAAAACATTCAGTACTTC.

This chain uses TRBV19 with TRBJ2-7; no clear D. Germline CDR1 is LNHDA and CDR2 is SQIVND (reference sequence). V was pared by 5 bases and J by 1 base, with 12 bases between. The CDR3 has 14 amino acids. The CDR3 reads CASSVERRSYEQYF. For the CDR3, the DNA is TGTGCCAGTAGTGTGGAGAGGCGATCCTACGAGCAGTACTTC.

The rearrangement links TRBV5-2 to TRBJ2-5; TRBD2, the table's D call, was not compared with the DNA. TRBV5-2 is a known pseudogene. This CDR3 region has 17 residues. The CDR3 sequence: CASSQAVAGGRQETQYF. The CDR3 DNA follows: TGCGCCAGCAGCCAAGCTGTAGCGGGAGGGAGGCAAGAGACCCAGTACTTC.

This clonotype was counted only a few times. J is TRBJ1-1 and V is TRBV7-9; no firm D call. Looked up from germline, CDR1 is SEHNR and CDR2 is FQNEAQ (reference sequence). This CDR3 spans 13 amino acids. Trimming removed 4 bases at V and 0 bases at J, with 6 bases between. Here the CDR3 reads CASSYLLNTEAFF. The CDR3 DNA sequence: TGTGCCAGCAGCTACCTGTTGAACACTGAAGCTTTCTTT.

The gene calls are TRBV6-5 and TRBJ2-3; 12 bases match TRBD2. V lost 4 bases to trimming and J lost 0 bases; unmatched junction nucleotides: 5. The length of the CDR3 is 17 residues. Per the germline V gene, CDR1 is MNHEY and CDR2 is SVGAGI. The CDR3, as DNA: TGTGCCAGCAGTTTGGGGACTAGCGGGCGGAGCACAGATACGCAGTATTTT. This gives the protein CASSLGTSGRSTDTQYF.

V is TRBV15 and J is TRBJ2-1; D is uncertain. Trimming shortened V by 3 bases and J by 8 bases, and 11 bases separated the two germline ends. This CDR3 is built from 13 residues. Germline V gives CDR1 LNHNV, CDR2 YYDKDF (reference sequence). CDR3 coding DNA: TGTGCCACCAGCAGCAACTTAGGTTATGAGCAGTTCTTC. Protein product: CATSSNLGYEQFF. Full variable domain (rest looked up from reference TRBV15 and TRBJ2-1): DAMVIQNPRYQVTQFGKPVTLSCSQTLNHNVMYWYQQKSSQAPKLLFHYYDKDFNNEADTPDNFQSRRPNTSFCFLDIRSPGLGDTAMYLCATSSNLGYEQFFGPGTRLTVL.

The chain uses TRBV29-1 and TRBJ2-3; the D gene is possibly TRBD2 (6 bases). The length of the CDR3 is 16 residues. The V gene lost 1 base and the J gene lost 1 base, with 15 bases spanning the gap. Germline V gene lookup returns CDR1 SQVTM and CDR2 ANQGSEA. The CDR3 region is CSVEGVGGRGTDTQYF. DNA of the CDR3: TGCAGCGTTGAAGGAGTGGGGGGTAGGGGCACAGATACGCAGTATTTT.

The chain recombines TRBV7-9 with TRBJ2-5, with 8 nucleotides matching TRBD2. This CDR3 has 18 amino acids. CDR1 is SEHNR and CDR2 is FQNEAQ in the germline V gene (reference sequence). The junction had 15 bases not matched to a gene; V was cut back by 1 base and J by 5 bases. The CDR3 DNA sequence: TGTGCCAGCAGCTTAGGAGGGTGGGGAGCGGGAGTTAGCGAGACCCAGTACTTC. Translating gives CASSLGGWGAGVSETQYF.

The V and J genes are TRBV7-8 and TRBJ1-1, with D possibly being TRBD1 (6 bases). V was cut by 1 base and J by 6 bases, with 15 bases left in between. Germline lookup yields CDR1 SGHVS and CDR2 FQNEAQ. The CDR3 is made up of 15 amino acids. The CDR3 loop reads CASSLVGGSWAEAFF. DNA of the CDR3: TGTGCCAGCAGCTTAGTAGGGGGTTCCTGGGCTGAAGCTTTCTTT.

The V call is TRBV6-1, the J call TRBJ2-3; D may be TRBD2 (6 bases). V was shortened by 7 bases and J by 1 base, with 9 bases between the two germline ends. The CDR3 sequence is 13 residues long. Germline-derived CDR1 and CDR2 are MNHNS and SASEGT. The CDR3 nucleotides read TGTGCCAGCACGGGGGTGGGCACAGATACGCAGTATTTT. Encoded protein: CASTGVGTDTQYF.

V and J are TRBV20-1 and TRBJ1-5; D gene ambiguous. The V end was cut by 0 bases, the J end by 0 bases, with 6 bases between. This CDR3 spans 14 amino acids. Germline V CDR1 and CDR2: DFQATT, SNEGSKA (reference sequence). CDR3 bases: TGCAGTGCTAGAGAGAGGTATAGCAATCAGCCCCAGCATTTT. Its protein is CSARERYSNQPQHF.

The J gene is TRBJ2-3, the V gene TRBV6-5; D is perhaps TRBD1 (5 bases). From germline, CDR1 is MNHEY and CDR2 SVGAGI. Trimming left V 0 bases short and J 7 bases short, with 11 bases between. This CDR3 region has 14 residues. The CDR3 coding sequence is TGTGCCAGCAGTTACTCTCCAGGGTTAAATACGCAGTATTTT. Encoded protein: CASSYSPGLNTQYF.

The chain joins TRBV7-2 to TRBJ1-6, with TRBD1 identical over 7 bases. CDR1 is SGHTA, CDR2 FQGNSA, per germline. The trim removed 2 bases at V and 5 bases at J, leaving 0 bases unmatched. This CDR3 has 14 amino acids. This CDR3 reads CASSLTGDNSPLHF. The CDR3 DNA is TGTGCCAGCAGCTTAACAGGGGATAATTCACCCCTCCACTTT.